The rows below give T cell receptor beta chains drawn from one sample of a study of T cell repertoires and leukemia-associated antigens. One entry per CDR3 protein, called by TCRdb with MiXCR from the 5' RACE reads. Altogether almost 10,000 distinct CDR3 sequences are present, approximately 45% being singletons, with the ten largest covering about 51%. These TCRs' antigens remain unknown. Sequencing was performed on CD3+ T cells sorted from blood and cultured. Every receptor here comes from a female donor in good health. The CDR3 runs from the conserved cysteine through the conserved F or W.

>TRBV5-1|TRBJ2-7|14
CASSSGLEFYEQYF
>TRBV5-1|TRBJ2-2|12
CASSQHTGGLFF
>TRBV20-1|TRBJ2-7|14
CSAGLAGVGNEQYF
>TRBV12-3/TRBV12-4|TRBJ1-1|14
CASSFHGANTEASF
>TRBV24-1|TRBJ1-5|20
CATSDFLSGGSGQRNQPQHF
>TRBV5-1|TRBJ2-3|13
CASTATSTDTQYF
>TRBV13|TRBJ2-6|20
CASSPKTRTGGLSGANVLTF
>TRBV20-1|TRBJ2-1|14
CSARGLVFDNEQFF
>TRBV5-5|TRBJ2-1|15
CASSGSGIGYDEQFF
>TRBV5-1|TRBJ2-1|15
CASSLSSSGRDQQFF
>TRBV2|TRBJ2-7|13
CASSVLGFDEQYF
>TRBV9|TRBJ2-1|12
CASSIGSGEQFF
>TRBV25-1|TRBJ1-1|13
CASSELGAEEAFF